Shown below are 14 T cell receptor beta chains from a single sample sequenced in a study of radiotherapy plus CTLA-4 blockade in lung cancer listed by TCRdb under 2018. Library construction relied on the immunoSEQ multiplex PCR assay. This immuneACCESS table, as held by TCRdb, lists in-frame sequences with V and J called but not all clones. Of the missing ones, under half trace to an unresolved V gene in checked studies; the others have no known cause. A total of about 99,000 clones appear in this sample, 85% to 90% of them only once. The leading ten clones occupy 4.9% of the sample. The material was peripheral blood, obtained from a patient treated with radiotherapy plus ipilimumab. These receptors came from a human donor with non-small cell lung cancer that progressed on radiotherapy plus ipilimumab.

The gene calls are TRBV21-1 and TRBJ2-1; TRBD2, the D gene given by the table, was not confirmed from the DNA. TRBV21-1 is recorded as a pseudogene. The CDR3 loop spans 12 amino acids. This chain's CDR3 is CASVEYCGEQFF. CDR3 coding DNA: TGTGCCAGCGTGGAGTACTGCGGTGAGCAGTTCTTC.

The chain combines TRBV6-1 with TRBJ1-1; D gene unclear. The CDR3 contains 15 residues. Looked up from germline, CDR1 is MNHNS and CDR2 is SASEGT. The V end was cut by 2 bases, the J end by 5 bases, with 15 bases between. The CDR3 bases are TGTGCCAGCAGTGAACTTTACAGTCTGACTACTGAAGCTTTCTTT. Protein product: CASSELYSLTTEAFF.

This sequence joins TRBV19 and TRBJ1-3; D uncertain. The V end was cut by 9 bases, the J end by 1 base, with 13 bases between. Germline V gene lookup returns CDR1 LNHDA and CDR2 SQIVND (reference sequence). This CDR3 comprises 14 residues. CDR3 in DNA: TGTGCCAGCGGGTTCCCGGGATCTGGAAACACCATATATTTT. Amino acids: CASGFPGSGNTIYF.

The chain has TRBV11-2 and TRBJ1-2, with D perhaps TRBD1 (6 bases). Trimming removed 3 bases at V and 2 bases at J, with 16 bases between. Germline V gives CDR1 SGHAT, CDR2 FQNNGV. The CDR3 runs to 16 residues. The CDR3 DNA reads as TGTGCCAGCAGCTTGTTCCGGGACAAGAAAAACTATGGCTACACCTTC. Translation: CASSLFRDKKNYGYTF.

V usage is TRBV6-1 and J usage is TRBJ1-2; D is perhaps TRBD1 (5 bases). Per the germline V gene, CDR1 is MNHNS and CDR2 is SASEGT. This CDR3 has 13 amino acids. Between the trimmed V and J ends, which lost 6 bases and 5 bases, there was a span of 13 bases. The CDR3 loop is CASRGEHLYGYTF. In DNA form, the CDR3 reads TGTGCCAGCAGAGGGGAGCACCTTTATGGCTACACCTTC.

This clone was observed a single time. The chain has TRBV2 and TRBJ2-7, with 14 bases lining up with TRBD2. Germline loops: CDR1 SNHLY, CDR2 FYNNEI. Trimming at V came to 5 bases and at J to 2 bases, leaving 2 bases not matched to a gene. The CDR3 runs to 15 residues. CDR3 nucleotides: TGTGCCAGCAGTCGACTAGCGGGAGGGCCCTACGAGCAGTACTTC. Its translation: CASSRLAGGPYEQYF.

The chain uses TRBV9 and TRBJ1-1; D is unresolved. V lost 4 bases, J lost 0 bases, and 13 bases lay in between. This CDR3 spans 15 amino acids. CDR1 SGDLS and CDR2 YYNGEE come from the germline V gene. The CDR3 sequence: CASSPEGTMNTEAFF. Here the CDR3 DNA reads TGTGCCAGCAGCCCAGAAGGCACCATGAACACTGAAGCTTTCTTT.

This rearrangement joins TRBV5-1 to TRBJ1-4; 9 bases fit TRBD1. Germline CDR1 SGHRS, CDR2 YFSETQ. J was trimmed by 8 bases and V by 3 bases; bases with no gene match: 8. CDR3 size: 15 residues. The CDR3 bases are TGCGCCAGCAGCTCCCCGGGACAGGGCTTGGAAAAACTGTTTTTT. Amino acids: CASSSPGQGLEKLFF.

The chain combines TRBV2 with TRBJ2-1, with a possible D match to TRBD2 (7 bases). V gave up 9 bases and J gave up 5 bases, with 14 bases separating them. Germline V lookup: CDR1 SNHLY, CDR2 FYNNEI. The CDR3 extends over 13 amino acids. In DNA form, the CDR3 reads TGTGCCAGAGGCGGGCGGGGGCACAATGAGCAGTTCTTC. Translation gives CARGGRGHNEQFF.

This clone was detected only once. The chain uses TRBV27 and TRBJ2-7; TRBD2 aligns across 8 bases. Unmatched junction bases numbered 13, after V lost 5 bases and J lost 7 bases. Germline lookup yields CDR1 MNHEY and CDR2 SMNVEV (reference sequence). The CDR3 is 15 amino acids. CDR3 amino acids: CASSNSAGGRDEQYF. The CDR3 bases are TGTGCCAGCAGTAACTCCGCGGGAGGACGGGATGAGCAGTACTTC.

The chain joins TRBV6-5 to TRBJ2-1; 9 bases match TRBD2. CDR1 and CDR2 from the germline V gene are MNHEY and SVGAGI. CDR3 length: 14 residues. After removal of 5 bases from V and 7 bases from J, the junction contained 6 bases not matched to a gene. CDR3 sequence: CASSRGLALNEQFF. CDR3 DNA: TGTGCCAGCAGTCGAGGACTAGCGCTTAATGAGCAGTTCTTC.

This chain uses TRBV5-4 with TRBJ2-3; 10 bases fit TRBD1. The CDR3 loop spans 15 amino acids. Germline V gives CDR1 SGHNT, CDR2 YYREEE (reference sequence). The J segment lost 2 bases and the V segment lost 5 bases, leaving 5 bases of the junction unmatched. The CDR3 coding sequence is TGTGCCAGCAGACGACAGGGGGCGAACACAGATACGCAGTATTTT. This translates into CASRRQGANTDTQYF.

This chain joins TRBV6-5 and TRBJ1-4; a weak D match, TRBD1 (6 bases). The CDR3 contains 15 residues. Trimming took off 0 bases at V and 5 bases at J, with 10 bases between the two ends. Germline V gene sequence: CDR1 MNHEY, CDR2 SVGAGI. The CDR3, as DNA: TGTGCCAGCAGTTACTCCAGAACAGGGAATGAAAAACTGTTTTTT. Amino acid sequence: CASSYSRTGNEKLFF.

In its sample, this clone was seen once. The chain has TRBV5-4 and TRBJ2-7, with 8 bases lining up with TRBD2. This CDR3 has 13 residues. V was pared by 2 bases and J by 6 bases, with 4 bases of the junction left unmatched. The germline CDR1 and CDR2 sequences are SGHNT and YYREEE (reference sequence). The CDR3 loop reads CASSLAGVSEQYF. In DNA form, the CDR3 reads TGTGCCAGCAGCTTAGCGGGAGTGAGCGAGCAGTACTTC.